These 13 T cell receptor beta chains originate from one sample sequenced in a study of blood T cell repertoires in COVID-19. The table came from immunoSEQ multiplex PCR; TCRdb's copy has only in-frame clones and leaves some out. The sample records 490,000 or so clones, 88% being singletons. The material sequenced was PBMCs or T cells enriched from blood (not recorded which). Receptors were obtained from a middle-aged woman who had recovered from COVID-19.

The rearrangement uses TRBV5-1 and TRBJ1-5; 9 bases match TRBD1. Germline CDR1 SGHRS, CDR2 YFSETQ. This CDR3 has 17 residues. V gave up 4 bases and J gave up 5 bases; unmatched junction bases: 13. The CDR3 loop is CASSPGTGRIGDQPQHF. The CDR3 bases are TGCGCCAGCAGCCCAGGGACAGGGCGAATAGGCGATCAGCCCCAGCATTTT.

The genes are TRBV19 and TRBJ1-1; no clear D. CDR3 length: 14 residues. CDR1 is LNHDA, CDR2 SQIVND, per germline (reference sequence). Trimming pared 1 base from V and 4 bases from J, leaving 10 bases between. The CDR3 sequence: CASSIGPRGTEAFF. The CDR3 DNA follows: TGTGCCAGTAGTATAGGGCCCCGGGGCACTGAAGCTTTCTTT.

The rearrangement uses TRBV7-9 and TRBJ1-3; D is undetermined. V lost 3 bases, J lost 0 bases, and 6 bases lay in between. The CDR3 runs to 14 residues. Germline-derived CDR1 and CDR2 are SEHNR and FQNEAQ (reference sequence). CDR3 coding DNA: TGTGCCAGCAGCTTTCAGTACTCTGGAAACACCATATATTTT. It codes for CASSFQYSGNTIYF.

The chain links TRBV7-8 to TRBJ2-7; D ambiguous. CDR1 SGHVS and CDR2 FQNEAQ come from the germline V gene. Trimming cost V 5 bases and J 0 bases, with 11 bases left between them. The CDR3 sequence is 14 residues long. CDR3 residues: CASSPDPGSYEQYF. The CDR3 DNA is TGTGCCAGCAGCCCAGACCCGGGCTCCTACGAGCAGTACTTC.

CDR3 DNA: TGCAGCGTCACCCAGAATTATGGCTACACCTTC. Translated: CSVTQNYGYTF. The chain is built from TRBV29-1 and TRBJ1-2; the D is unclear. The CDR3 sequence is 11 residues long. The V end lost 6 bases, the J end lost 5 bases, and 10 bases lay between the germline ends. The germline CDR1 and CDR2 sequences are SQVTM and ANQGSEA.

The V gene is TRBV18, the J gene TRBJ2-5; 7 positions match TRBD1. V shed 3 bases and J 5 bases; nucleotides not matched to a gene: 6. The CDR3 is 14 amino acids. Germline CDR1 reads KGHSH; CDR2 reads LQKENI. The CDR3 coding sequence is TGTGCCAGCTCACCTAAGACAGGGATGGAGACCCAGTACTTC. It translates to CASSPKTGMETQYF.

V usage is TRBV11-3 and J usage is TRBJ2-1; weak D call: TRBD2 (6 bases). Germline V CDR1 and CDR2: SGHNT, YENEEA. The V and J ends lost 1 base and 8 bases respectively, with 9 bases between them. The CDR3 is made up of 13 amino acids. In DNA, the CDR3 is TGTGCCAGCAGCTTAGGAGGAGGGGATGAGCAGTTCTTC. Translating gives CASSLGGGDEQFF.

CDR3 bases: TGTGCCAGCAGCTTAGTTCGGACTAGCGGGAGGTTCCACAATGAGCAGTTCTTC. Protein sequence: CASSLVRTSGRFHNEQFF. V usage is TRBV7-9 and J usage is TRBJ2-1; 14 bases line up with TRBD2. The CDR3 contains 18 residues. In germline, CDR1 is SEHNR, CDR2 FQNEAQ (reference sequence). V shed 1 base and J 5 bases; nucleotides not matched to a gene: 7. Full variable domain (outside the CDR3, taken from reference TRBV7-9 and TRBJ2-1): DTGVSQNPRHKITKRGQNVTFRCDPISEHNRLYWYRQTLGQGPEFLTYFQNEAQLEKSRLLSDRFSAERPKGSFSTLEIQRTEQGDSAMYLCASSLVRTSGRFHNEQFFGPGTRLTVL.

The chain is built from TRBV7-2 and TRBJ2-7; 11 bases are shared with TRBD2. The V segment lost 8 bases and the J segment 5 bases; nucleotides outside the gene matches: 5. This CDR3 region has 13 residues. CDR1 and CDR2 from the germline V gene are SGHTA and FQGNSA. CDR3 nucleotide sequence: TGTGCCAGCGCGACTAGCGGGACCAACGAGCAGTACTTC. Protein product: CASATSGTNEQYF.

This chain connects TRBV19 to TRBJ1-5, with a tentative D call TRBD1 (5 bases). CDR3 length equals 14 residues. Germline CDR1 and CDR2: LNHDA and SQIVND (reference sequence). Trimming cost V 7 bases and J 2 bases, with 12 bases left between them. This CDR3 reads CASTIPRGNQPQHF. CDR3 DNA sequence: TGTGCCAGTACCATTCCCAGGGGCAATCAGCCCCAGCATTTT.

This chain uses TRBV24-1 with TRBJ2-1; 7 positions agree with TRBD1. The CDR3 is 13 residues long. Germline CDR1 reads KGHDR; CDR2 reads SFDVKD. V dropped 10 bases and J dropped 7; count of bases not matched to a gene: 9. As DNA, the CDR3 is TGTGCCACAGGGGGCTACCCGGGGAATGAGCAGTTCTTC. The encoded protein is CATGGYPGNEQFF.

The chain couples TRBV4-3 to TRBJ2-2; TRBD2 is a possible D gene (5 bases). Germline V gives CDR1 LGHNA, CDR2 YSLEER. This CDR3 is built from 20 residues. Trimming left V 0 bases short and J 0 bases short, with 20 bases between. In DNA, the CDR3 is TGCGCCAGCAGCCAAGATCGAATGAGGGATGCAAACGCGAACACCGGGGAGCTGTTTTTT. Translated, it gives CASSQDRMRDANANTGELFF.

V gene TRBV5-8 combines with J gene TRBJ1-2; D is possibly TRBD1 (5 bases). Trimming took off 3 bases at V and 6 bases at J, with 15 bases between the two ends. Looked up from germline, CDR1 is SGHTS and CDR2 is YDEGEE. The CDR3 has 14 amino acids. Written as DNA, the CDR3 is TGTGCCAGCAGCTATCTGACAGTGTATAATGGCTACACCTTC. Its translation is CASSYLTVYNGYTF. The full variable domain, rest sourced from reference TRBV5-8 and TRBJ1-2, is EAGVTQSPTHLIKTRGQQATLRCSPISGHTSVYWYQQALGLGLQFLLWYDEGEERNRGNFPPRFSGRQFPNYSSELNVNALELEDSALYLCASSYLTVYNGYTFGSGTRLTVV.